These 2 T cell receptor beta chains share one sample of origin, sequenced in a study of blood T cell repertoires in COVID-19. Generated by immunoSEQ multiplex PCR, the TCRdb table keeps only in-frame clones and is missing some. The table shows some 200,000 clones, with around 85% occurring only once. Source material: peripheral blood. The receptor source for this set is a woman between 70 and 85 years old with COVID-19, enrolled during active disease.

The chain joins TRBV11-2 to TRBJ2-1; 11 nucleotides agree with TRBD2. The V gene's germline CDR1 is SGHAT and CDR2 FQNNGV. Germline trimming cut 7 bases from V and 4 bases from J; bases unmatched to any gene: 18. The CDR3 runs to 19 residues. CDR3 coding DNA: TGTGCCAGCAACCTTGCGAGGGAGACTAGCGGGGCCCTGTACAATGAGCAGTTCTTC. Protein: CASNLARETSGALYNEQFF.

The V gene is TRBV7-8, the J gene TRBJ2-7; TRBD2 matches 9 bases. This CDR3 has 16 amino acids. J gave up 6 bases and V 5 bases, and 14 bases lay outside the gene matches. CDR1 SGHVS and CDR2 FQNEAQ come from the germline V gene. The CDR3 bases are TGTGCCAGCAGCAGAGGAGGGGCTAGCGGGATTGGCGAGCAGTACTTC. Protein product: CASSRGGASGIGEQYF.